Following are 4 T cell receptor beta chains from one sample sequenced in a study of graft-versus-host responses after intestinal transplantation. Libraries were prepared by immunoSEQ multiplex PCR; TCRdb keeps only in-frame clonotypes and omits some of them. The sample yields some 110,000 clones, approximately 94% seen once. The antigens for these receptors are not known. This specimen consisted of unstimulated CD4+ T cells sorted from spleen or lymph node cells, obtained before transplant. The receptors originated from a human donor who was the organ donor for an intestinal transplant.

V and J are TRBV7-2 and TRBJ2-7, with 8 bases identical to TRBD2. The CDR3 contains 15 residues. V dropped 2 bases and J dropped 2; count of bases not matched to a gene: 5. CDR1 is SGHTA, CDR2 FQGNSA, per germline. CDR3 amino acids: CASSLTSGGAYEQYF. In nucleotides, the CDR3 is TGTGCCAGCAGCTTAACTAGCGGAGGCGCCTACGAGCAGTACTTC.

This clone was recorded a few times. Additional DNA sequences in this sample encode the identical CDR3. CDR3 bases: TGTGCCTCGCGGGAGGGCGGTAACACCGGGGAGCTGTTTTTT. It codes for CASREGGNTGELFF. V usage is TRBV28 and J usage is TRBJ2-2; 9 bases match TRBD2. CDR1 is MDHEN, CDR2 SYDVKM, per germline. The CDR3 has 14 amino acids. J was trimmed by 2 bases and V by 11 bases; bases with no gene match: 6.

The chain is built from TRBV5-7 and TRBJ2-7, with D unclear. TRBV5-7 is treated as an ORF (open reading frame) with a function not yet certain. The ends were cut back, 5 bases at V and 3 bases at J, with 6 bases in the middle. The CDR3 is made up of 11 amino acids. CDR3 in DNA: TGTGCCAGCAGTCGGAACTACGAGCAGTACTTC. Its protein is CASSRNYEQYF.

The chain combines TRBV11-3 with TRBJ1-1; D is perhaps TRBD1 (5 bases). Looked up from germline, CDR1 is SGHNT and CDR2 is YENEEA. The V and J ends lost 4 bases and 9 bases respectively, with 15 bases between them. The CDR3 is 13 residues long. The CDR3 region has the DNA TGTGCCAGCAGCTCCGACAGCGCGGCCCAAGCTTTCTTT. This translates into CASSSDSAAQAFF.